This T cell receptor (beta chain) was sequenced in a study of T cells in localized non-small cell lung cancer (dated by TCRdb to the early 2020s). Notes on the research overall: The study examined T cell repertoires in hundreds of patients with early-stage NSCLC and compared tumors with uninvolved tumor-adjacent lungs. All 220 or so NSCLC patients in the cohort were treatment-naive and had localized lung tumors that were resected. The mean age of the NSCLC patients was under 70 years, with approximately 130 men and around 110 women.

A note on this clone: It lacks a known antigen. Within one base of it there is no much larger clone, and no base qualities were kept.

The immunoSEQ Assay was used to sequence TCR beta CDR3 regions from DNA. The authors processed their data as follows. T cell density was computed as TCR beta template counts normalized to usable DNA estimated by amplifying housekeeping genes. The preseqR package was used to estimate richness by extrapolating to 400,000 templates for PBMC samples and to 120,000 templates for tissue samples. Clonality was defined as one minus Pielou's evenness. Tissue-enriched TCRs were identified through differential abundance testing performed on productive amino-acid clonotypes, with a minimum total count of 5 and an alpha of 0.1. Repertoire overlap between compartments was quantified with the Jaccard Index and Morisita Overlap Index. GLIPH clustered TCR beta CDR3s with public tetramer-defined viral CDR3s; viral motifs required at least three viral sequences plus V-gene enrichment. TCRdb took over this immuneACCESS table, retaining in-frame rearrangements with V and J assigned. Such tables are incomplete; in checked studies, under half of the missing clones stem from an unresolved V gene, and the remainder is unexplained. V, J and clone size derive from that table, while D and trimming were established from the DNA sequence. The sample table contains tens of thousands of clones; only one count was recorded for about nine tenths of them. The ten largest make up roughly 2.1% of the sample.

At diagnosis, peripheral blood, uninvolved tumor-adjacent lung and tumor were collected and stored as a combination of fresh-frozen and FFPE material. Blood samples were analyzed as peripheral blood mononuclear cells for TCR repertoire profiling. Results and caveats for the whole study, not just this receptor: Because the study design was exploratory, TCR variables were selected using unadjusted p-values without false-discovery rate correction. Because multi-region tumor sequencing was not done, intratumor heterogeneity could not be ruled out. Uninvolved tumor-adjacent lung showed the highest T cell clonality, higher than tumor, which suggests more focused antigenic responses in the uninvolved tumor-adjacent lung. A median of 57 of the top 100 tumor clones turned up in the paired uninvolved adjacent lung, and 25 to 35 of those clones also ranked among the top 100 of that same adjacent lung. Longer overall survival was associated with higher blood T cell density, whereas shorter survival was associated with higher adjacent-lung clonality.

From the cysteine through the phenylalanine, the CDR3 covers 15 amino acids. The retained sequence is limited to the CDR3, 45 bases, with the frame set at the first base. Via the germline V gene, CDR1 is MGHRA and CDR2 YSYEKL. V loses 0 bases, J loses 7 bases, and the germline ends lie 12 bases apart. The sequence was obtained from a female donor older than 55 with stage I lung adenocarcinoma. Recombination connected TRBV4-1 to TRBJ1-4; TRBD1 might be the D gene, on 6 matching bases. The specimen comprised peripheral blood, sampled before any cancer treatment. The sequenced DNA: TGCGCCAGCAGCCAAGATGGGGGCATGGGTGAAAAACTGTTTTTT. It specifies CASSQDGGMGEKLFF.